This T cell receptor (beta chain) originates from a study of response to subunit inactivated influenza vaccine. Broader study findings: The authors suggested that few new T cells are recruited per seasonal influenza vaccination.

This CDR3 region has 17 residues. In germline, CDR1 is MGHRA, CDR2 YSYEKL. With 0 bases clipped from V and 1 base from J, the junction kept 3 bases outside the gene matches. This clonotype was counted between two and nine times. Its antigen is undetermined. MiXCR, run by TCRdb on the RT-PCR reads, gives a single entry per CDR3 protein. Seen here are roughly 650,000 distinct CDR3 sequences, 12% to 15% observed once, and the top ten hold around 7.6%. The clonotype originates from a man over 45 who received an inactivated influenza vaccine. The sequencing used PBMCs from blood, collected 14 to 15 days before vaccination. The chain has TRBV4-1 and TRBJ2-6, with 7 bases aligning to TRBD2. Here the CDR3 reads CASSQEPRGSGANVLTF. The CDR3 DNA is TGCGCCAGCAGCCAAGAGCCGCGGGGGTCTGGGGCCAACGTCCTGACTTTC.